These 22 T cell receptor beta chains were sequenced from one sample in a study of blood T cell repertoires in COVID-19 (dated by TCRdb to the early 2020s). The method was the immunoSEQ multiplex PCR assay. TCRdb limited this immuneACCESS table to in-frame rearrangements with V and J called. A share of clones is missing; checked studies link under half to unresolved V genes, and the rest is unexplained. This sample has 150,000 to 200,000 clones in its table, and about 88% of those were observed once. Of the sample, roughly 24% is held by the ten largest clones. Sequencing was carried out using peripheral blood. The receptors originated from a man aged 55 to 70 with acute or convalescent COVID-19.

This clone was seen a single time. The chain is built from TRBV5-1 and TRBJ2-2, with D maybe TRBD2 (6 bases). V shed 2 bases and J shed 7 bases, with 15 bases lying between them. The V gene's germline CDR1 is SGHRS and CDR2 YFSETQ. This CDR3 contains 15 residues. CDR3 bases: TGCGCCAGCAGCTTCACGCAGGGAGGAAGCGGGGAGCTGTTTTTT. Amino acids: CASSFTQGGSGELFF.

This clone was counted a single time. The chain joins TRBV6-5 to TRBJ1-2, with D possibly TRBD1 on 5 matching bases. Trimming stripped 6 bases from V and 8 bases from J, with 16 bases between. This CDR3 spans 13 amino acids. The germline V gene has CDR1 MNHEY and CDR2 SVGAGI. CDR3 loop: CASSLYKGSGYTF. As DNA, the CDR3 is TGTGCCAGCAGCCTATATAAGGGGTCCGGCTACACCTTC.

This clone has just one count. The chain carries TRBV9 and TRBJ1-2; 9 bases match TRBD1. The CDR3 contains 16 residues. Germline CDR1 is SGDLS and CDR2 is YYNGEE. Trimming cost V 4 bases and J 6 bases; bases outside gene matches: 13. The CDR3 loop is CASSPQGAPAPDGYTF. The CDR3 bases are TGTGCCAGCAGCCCACAGGGGGCGCCGGCCCCCGATGGCTACACCTTC. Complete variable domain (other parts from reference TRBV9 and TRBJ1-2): DSGVTQTPKHLITATGQRVTLRCSPRSGDLSVYWYQQSLDQGLQFLIQYYNGEERAKGNILERFSAQQFPDLHSELNLSSLELGDSALYFCASSPQGAPAPDGYTFGSGTRLTVV.

DNA for the CDR3: TGTGCCAGTACCTTACAGGGGGCTGGGGCCAACGTCCTGACTTTC. Its protein product is CASTLQGAGANVLTF. The chain carries TRBV7-9 and TRBJ2-6; 8 positions match TRBD1. Germline loops: CDR1 SEHNR, CDR2 FQNEAQ (reference sequence). The CDR3 sequence is 15 residues long. V gave up 9 bases and J gave up 2 bases; unmatched junction bases: 6.

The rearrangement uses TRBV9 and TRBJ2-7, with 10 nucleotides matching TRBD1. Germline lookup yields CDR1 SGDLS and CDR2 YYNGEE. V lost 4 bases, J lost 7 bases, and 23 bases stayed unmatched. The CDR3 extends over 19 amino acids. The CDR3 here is CASSLQTGGPSAIMGEQYF. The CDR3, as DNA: TGTGCCAGCAGCCTTCAGACAGGGGGCCCTAGCGCGATTATGGGGGAGCAGTACTTC.

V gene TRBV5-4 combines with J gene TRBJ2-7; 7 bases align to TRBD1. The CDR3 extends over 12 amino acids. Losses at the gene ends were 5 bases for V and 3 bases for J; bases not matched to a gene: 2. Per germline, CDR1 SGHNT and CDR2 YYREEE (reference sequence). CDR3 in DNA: TGTGCCAGCAGTCGGGACAGCTACGAGCAGTACGTC. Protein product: CASSRDSYEQYV.

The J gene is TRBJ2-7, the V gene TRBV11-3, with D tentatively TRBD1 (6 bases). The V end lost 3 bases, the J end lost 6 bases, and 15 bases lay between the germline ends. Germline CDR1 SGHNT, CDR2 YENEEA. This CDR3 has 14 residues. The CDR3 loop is CASSLGAARGEQYF. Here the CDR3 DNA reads TGTGCCAGCAGCTTGGGGGCGGCTCGGGGCGAGCAGTACTTC.

CDR3 bases: TGTGCCATCACCAGACAGGCGAACACTGAAGCTTTCTTT. Residues: CAITRQANTEAFF. V and J are TRBV10-3 and TRBJ1-1; D is perhaps TRBD1 (6 bases). Germline V CDR1 and CDR2: ENHRY, SYGVKD. Trimming pared 7 bases from V and 1 base from J, leaving 10 bases between. The CDR3 contains 13 residues.

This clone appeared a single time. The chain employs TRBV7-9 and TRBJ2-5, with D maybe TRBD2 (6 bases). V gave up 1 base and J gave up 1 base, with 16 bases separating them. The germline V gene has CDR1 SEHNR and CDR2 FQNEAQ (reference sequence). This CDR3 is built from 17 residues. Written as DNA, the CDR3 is TGTGCCAGCAGCTTAGTGCTCCGGACGCGGGGCCAAGAGACCCAGTACTTC. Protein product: CASSLVLRTRGQETQYF. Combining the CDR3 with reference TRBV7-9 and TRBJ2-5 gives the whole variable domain DTGVSQNPRHKITKRGQNVTFRCDPISEHNRLYWYRQTLGQGPEFLTYFQNEAQLEKSRLLSDRFSAERPKGSFSTLEIQRTEQGDSAMYLCASSLVLRTRGQETQYFGPGTRLLVL.

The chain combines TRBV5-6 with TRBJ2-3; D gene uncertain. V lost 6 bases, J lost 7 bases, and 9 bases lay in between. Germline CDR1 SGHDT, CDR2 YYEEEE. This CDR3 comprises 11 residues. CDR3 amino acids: CASNSYHTQYF. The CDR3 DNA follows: TGTGCCAGCAACTCCTACCATACGCAGTATTTT.

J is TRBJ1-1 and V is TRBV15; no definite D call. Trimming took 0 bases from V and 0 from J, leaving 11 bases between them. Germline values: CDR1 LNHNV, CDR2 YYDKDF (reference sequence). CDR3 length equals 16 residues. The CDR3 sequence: CATSRDRRAVNTEAFF. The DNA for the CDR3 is TGTGCCACCAGCAGAGATCGGCGGGCAGTGAACACTGAAGCTTTCTTT.

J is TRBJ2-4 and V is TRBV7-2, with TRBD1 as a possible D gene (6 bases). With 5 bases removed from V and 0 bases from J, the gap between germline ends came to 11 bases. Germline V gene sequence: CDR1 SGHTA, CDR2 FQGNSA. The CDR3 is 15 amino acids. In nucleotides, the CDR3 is TGTGCCAGCAGCGCCAGGGACATAGCCAAAAACATTCAGTACTTC. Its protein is CASSARDIAKNIQYF.

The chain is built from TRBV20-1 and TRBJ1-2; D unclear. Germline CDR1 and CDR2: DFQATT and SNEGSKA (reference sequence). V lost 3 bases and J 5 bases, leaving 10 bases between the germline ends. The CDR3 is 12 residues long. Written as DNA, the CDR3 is TGCAGTGCTAGTTCGGGAACTTATGGCTACACCTTC. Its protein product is CSASSGTYGYTF.

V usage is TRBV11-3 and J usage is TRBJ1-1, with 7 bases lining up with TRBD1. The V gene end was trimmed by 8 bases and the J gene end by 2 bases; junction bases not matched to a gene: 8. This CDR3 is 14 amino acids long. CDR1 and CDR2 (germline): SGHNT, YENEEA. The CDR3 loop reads CASRWDSLNTEAFF. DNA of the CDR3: TGTGCCAGCCGCTGGGACAGCCTCAACACTGAAGCTTTCTTT.

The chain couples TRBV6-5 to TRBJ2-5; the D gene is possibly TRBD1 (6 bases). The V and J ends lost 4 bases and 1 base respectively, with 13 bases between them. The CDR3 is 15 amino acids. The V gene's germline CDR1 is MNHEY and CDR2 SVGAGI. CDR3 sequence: CASSSIGQSQETQYF. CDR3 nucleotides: TGTGCCAGCAGTTCAATAGGACAGAGCCAAGAGACCCAGTACTTC.

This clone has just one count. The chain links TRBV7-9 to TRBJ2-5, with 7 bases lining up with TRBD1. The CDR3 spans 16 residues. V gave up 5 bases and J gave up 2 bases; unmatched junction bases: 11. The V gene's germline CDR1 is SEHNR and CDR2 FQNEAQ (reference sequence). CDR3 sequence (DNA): TGTGCCAGCAGCGGGCCGGGACAGACGAATCAAGAGACCCAGTACTTC. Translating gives CASSGPGQTNQETQYF. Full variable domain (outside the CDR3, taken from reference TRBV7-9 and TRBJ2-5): DTGVSQNPRHKITKRGQNVTFRCDPISEHNRLYWYRQTLGQGPEFLTYFQNEAQLEKSRLLSDRFSAERPKGSFSTLEIQRTEQGDSAMYLCASSGPGQTNQETQYFGPGTRLLVL.

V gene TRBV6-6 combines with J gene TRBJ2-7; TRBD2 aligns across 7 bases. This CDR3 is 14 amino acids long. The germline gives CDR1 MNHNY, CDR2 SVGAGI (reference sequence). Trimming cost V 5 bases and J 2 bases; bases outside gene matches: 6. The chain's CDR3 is CASSGEGPTYEQYF. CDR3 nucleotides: TGTGCCAGCAGTGGGGAGGGCCCCACCTACGAGCAGTACTTC.

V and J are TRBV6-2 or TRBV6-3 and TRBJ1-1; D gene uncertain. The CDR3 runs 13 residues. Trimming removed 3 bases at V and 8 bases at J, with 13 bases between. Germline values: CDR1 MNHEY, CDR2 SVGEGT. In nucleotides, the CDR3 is TGTGCCAGCAGTTATGCGGGCGGCTGGGAAGCTTTCTTT. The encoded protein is CASSYAGGWEAFF.

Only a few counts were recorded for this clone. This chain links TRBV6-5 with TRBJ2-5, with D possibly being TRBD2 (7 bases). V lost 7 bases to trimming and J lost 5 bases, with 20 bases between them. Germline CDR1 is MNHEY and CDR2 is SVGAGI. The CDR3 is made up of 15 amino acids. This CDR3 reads CASTTSRGARETQYF. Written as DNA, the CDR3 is TGTGCCAGCACCACTAGTCGGGGGGCGCGGGAGACCCAGTACTTC.

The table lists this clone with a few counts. The CDR3 loop is CASSWGQGALNTEAFF. DNA of the CDR3: TGTGCCAGCAGTTGGGGACAGGGGGCCTTGAACACTGAAGCTTTCTTT. This rearrangement joins TRBV6-5 to TRBJ1-1, with 12 bases that match TRBD1. Trimming at V came to 4 bases and at J to 0 bases, leaving 3 bases not matched to a gene. The CDR3 is made up of 16 amino acids. Germline assignment: CDR1 MNHEY and CDR2 SVGAGI.

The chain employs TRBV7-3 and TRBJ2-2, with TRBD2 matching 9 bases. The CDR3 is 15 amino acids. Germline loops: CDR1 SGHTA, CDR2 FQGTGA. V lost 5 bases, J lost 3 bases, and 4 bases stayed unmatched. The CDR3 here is CASSLSGGDTGELFF. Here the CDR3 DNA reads TGTGCCAGCAGCCTTAGCGGGGGAGACACCGGGGAGCTGTTTTTT.

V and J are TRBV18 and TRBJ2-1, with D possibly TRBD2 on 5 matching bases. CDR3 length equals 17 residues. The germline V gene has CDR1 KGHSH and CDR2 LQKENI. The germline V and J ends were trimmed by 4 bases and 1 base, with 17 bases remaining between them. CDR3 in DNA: TGTGCCAGCTCACAGGAGCGGCACGGCCCTTCCTACAATGAGCAGTTCTTC. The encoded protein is CASSQERHGPSYNEQFF.